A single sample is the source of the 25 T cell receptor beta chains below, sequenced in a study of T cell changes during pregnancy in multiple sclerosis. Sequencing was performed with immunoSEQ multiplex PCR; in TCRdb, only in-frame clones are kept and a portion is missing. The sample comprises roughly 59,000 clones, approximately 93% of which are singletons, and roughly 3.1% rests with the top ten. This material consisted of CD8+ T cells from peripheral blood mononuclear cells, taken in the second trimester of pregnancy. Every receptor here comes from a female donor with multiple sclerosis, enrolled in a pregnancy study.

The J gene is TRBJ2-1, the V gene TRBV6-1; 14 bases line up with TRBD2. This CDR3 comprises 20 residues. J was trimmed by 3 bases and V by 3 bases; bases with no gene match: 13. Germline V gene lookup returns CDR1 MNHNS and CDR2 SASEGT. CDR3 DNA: TGTGCCAGCAGTGATCCGCCTCCGGGACTAGCGGGAGACGTCTACAATGAGCAGTTCTTC. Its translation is CASSDPPPGLAGDVYNEQFF.

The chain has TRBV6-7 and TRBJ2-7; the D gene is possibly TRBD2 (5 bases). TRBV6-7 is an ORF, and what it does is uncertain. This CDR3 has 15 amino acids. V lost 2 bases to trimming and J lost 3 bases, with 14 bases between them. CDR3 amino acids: CASSYIVARSYEQYF. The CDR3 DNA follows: TGTGCCAGCAGTTACATAGTAGCGAGAAGCTACGAGCAGTACTTC.

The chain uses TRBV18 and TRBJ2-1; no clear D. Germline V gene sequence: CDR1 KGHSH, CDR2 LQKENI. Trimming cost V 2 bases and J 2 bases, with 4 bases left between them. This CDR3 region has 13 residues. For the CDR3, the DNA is TGTGCCAGCTCACCAGAGGCCTACAATGAGCAGTTCTTC. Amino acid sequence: CASSPEAYNEQFF.

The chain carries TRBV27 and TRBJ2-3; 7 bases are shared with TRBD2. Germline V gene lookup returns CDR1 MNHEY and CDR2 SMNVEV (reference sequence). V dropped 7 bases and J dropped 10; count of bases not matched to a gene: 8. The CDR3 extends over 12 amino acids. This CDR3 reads CASNPSSGAQYF. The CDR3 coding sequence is TGTGCCAGCAACCCCTCTAGCGGCGCGCAGTATTTT.

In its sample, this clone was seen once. CDR3 nucleotides: TGTGCCACCAGCAGAGGGGGCGCGAATGAAAAACTGTTTTTT. This encodes CATSRGGANEKLFF. The rearrangement uses TRBV15 and TRBJ1-4; D is possibly TRBD1 (5 bases). The CDR3 is 14 residues long. From germline, CDR1 is LNHNV and CDR2 YYDKDF (reference sequence). Deletions cut 1 base from V and 5 bases from J, with 8 bases between.

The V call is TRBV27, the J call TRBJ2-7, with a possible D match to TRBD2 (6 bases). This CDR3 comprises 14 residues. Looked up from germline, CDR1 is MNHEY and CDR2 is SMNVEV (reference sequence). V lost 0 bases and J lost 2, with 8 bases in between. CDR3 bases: TGTGCCAGCAGTTTATCCACGGGGGCCTACGAGCAGTACTTC. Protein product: CASSLSTGAYEQYF.

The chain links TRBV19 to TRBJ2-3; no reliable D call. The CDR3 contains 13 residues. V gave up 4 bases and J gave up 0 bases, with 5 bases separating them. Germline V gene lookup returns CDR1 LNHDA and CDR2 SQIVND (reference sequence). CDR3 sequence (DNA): TGTGCCAGTAGTAGCGGCAGCACAGATACGCAGTATTTT. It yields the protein CASSSGSTDTQYF.

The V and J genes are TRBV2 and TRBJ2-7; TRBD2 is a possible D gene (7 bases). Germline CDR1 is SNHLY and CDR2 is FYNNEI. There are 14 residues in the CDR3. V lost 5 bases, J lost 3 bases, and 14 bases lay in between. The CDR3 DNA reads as TGTGCCAGCAGTTCGCTAGGGGGGGGCTACGAGCAGTACTTC. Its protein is CASSSLGGGYEQYF.

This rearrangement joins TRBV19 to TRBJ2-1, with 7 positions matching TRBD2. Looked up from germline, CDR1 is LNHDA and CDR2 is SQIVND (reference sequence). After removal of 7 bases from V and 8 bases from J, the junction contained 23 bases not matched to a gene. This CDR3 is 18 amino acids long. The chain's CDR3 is CASKVSFTGGSIRHEQFF. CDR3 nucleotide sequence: TGTGCCAGTAAAGTTTCATTTACCGGCGGGAGTATCCGGCATGAGCAGTTCTTC.

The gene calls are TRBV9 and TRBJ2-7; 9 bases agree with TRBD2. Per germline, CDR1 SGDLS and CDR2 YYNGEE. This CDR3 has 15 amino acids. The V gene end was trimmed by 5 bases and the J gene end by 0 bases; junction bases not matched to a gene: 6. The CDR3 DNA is TGTGCCAGCAGTGAGACTAGCGGCAACTCCTACGAGCAGTACTTC. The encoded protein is CASSETSGNSYEQYF.

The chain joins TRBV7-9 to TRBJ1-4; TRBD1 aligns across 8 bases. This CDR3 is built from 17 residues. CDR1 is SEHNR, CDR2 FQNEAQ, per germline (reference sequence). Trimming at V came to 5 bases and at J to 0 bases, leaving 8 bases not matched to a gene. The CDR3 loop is CASSTTGQVATNEKLFF. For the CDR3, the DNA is TGTGCCAGCAGCACTACGGGACAGGTTGCAACTAATGAAAAACTGTTTTTT.

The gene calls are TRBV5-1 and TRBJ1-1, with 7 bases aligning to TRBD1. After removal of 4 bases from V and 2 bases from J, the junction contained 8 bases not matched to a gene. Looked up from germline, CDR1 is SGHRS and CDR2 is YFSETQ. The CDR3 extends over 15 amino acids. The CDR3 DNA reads TGCGCCAGCAGCGATAACAGGGGCCCTAACACTGAAGCTTTCTTT. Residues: CASSDNRGPNTEAFF.

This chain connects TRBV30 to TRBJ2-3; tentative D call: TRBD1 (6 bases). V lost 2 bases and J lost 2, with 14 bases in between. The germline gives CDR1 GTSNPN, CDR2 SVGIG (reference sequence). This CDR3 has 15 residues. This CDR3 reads CAWSPGQIYTDTQYF. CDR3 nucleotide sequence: TGTGCCTGGAGTCCCGGACAGATTTACACAGATACGCAGTATTTT.

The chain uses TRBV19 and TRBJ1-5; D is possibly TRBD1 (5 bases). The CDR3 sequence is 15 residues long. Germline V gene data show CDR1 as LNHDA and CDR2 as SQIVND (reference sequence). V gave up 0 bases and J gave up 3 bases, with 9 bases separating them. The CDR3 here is CASSIDMTVNQPQHF. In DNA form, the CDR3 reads TGTGCCAGTAGTATAGACATGACAGTCAATCAGCCCCAGCATTTT.

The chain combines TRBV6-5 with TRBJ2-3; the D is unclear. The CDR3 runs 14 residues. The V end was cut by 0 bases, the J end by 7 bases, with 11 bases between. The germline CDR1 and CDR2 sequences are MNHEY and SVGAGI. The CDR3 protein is CASSYSSGRNTQYF. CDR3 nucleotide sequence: TGTGCCAGCAGTTACTCGTCGGGTCGGAATACGCAGTATTTT.

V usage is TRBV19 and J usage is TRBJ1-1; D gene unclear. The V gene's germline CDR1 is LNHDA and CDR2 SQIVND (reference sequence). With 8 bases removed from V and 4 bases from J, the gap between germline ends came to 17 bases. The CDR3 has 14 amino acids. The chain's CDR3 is CASFPREGRTEAFF. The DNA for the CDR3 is TGTGCCAGTTTCCCTCGGGAGGGTCGCACTGAAGCTTTCTTT.

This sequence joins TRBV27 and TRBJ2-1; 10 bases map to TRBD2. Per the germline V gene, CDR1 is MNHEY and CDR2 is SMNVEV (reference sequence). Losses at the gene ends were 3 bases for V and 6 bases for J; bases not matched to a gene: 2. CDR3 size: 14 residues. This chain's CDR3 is CASSFASGSNEQFF. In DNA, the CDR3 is TGTGCCAGCAGTTTCGCTAGCGGGAGCAATGAGCAGTTCTTC.

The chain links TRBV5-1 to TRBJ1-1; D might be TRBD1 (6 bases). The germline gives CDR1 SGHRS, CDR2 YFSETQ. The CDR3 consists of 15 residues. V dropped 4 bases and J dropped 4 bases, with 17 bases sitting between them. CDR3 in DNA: TGCGCCAGCAGCGGGTGGGGCAGGGGTGGCACTGAAGCTTTCTTT. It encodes CASSGWGRGGTEAFF.

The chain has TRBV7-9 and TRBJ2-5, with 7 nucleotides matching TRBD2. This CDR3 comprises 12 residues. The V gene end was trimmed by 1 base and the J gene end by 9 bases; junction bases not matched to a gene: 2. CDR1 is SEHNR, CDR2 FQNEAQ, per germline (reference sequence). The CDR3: CASSLGGRAQYF. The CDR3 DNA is TGTGCCAGCAGCTTAGGGGGGAGGGCCCAGTACTTC.

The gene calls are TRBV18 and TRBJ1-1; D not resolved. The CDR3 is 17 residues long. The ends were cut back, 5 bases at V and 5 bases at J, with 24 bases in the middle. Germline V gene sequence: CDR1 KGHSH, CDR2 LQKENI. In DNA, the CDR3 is TGTGCCAGCTCATCCTCCGGCCGGCACAGTCCCCTTACTGAAGCTTTCTTT. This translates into CASSSSGRHSPLTEAFF.

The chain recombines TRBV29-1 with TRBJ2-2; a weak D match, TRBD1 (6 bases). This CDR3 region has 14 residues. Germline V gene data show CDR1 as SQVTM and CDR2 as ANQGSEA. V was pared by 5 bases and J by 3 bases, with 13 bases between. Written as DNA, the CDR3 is TGCAGCGTTTGGGGGCGGTCGGACACCGGGGAGCTGTTTTTT. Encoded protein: CSVWGRSDTGELFF.

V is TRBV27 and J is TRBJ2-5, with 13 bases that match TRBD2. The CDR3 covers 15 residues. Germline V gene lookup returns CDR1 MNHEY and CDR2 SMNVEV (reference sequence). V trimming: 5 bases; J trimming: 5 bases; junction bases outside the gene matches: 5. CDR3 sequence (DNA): TGTGCCAGCAGTCCACTAGCGGGAGGGGGGGAGACCCAGTACTTC. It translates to CASSPLAGGGETQYF.

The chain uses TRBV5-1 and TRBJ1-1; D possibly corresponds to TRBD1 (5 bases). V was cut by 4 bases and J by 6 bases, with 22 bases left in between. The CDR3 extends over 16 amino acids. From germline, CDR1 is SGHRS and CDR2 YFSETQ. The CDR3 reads CASSRAWAEGPPEAFF. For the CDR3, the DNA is TGCGCCAGCAGCCGAGCTTGGGCGGAGGGACCTCCTGAAGCTTTCTTT.

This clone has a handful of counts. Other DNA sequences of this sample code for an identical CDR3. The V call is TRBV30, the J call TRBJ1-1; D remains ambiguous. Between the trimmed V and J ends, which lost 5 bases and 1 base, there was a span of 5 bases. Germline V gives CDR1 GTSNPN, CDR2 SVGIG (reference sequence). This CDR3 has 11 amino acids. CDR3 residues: CAWRRNTEAFF. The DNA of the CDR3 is TGTGCCTGGCGGAGGAACACTGAAGCTTTCTTT.

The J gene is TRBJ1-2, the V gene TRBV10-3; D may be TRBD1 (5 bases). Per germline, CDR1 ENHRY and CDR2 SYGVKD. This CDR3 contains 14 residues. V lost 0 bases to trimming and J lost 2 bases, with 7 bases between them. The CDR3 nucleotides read TGTGCCATCAGTGAGTCGACAGCCAACTATGGCTACACCTTC. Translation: CAISESTANYGYTF.